This TCR beta chain came from a study of STAT5B mutations in CD4+ large granular lymphocyte leukemia. About the study: The CDR3 'QG' motif was associated with a particular HLA allele among healthy donors.

The CDR3 has 15 amino acids. The germline V gene has CDR1 SGHNT and CDR2 YENEEA. Trimming took off 7 bases at V and 2 bases at J, with 17 bases between the two ends. Assay: immunoSEQ multiplex PCR; the TCRdb copy retains only in-frame clones and omits some. The sample includes approximately 41,000 clones, 65% to 90% of them seen just once. This receptor was identified in a human donor in good health. Input material: CD4+ T cells from blood buffy coats. The V and J genes are TRBV11-3 and TRBJ1-1; TRBD1 is a possible D gene (5 bases). The CDR3 DNA follows: TGTGCCAGCACCCGGGCGCAGGGCGCTAACACTGAAGCTTTCTTT. This sequence encodes CASTRAQGANTEAFF.